The source of this T cell receptor beta chain is a study of breast tumors, draining lymph nodes, adjacent tissues. Study results and caveats: Compared with basal-like, luminal-like tumors shared significantly more repertoire with nontumor tissue. Tumor T cell lymph node origin was a supported hypothesis, not proven.

The lymph nodes were axillary draining lymph nodes from breast cancer patients. Looked up from germline, CDR1 is SGHDT and CDR2 is YYEEEE. The CDR3 covers 14 residues. V shed 2 bases and J shed 5 bases, with 14 bases lying between them. MiXCR, applied by TCRdb to the multiplex PCR reads, yields one record per CDR3 protein. The sample holds some 230,000 distinct CDR3 sequences; around 35% are singletons and the top ten take about 3.3%. Ten or more counts support this clonotype. Its antigen is not identified. The J gene is TRBJ2-7, the V gene TRBV5-6; perhaps TRBD2 as D (5 bases). Sample: axillary lymph node tissue. The TCR was taken from a female donor with breast cancer. Some clones in this sample may be carry-over from other donors' samples. As DNA, the CDR3 is TGTGCCAGCAGCTTAGGAGGTAGTCTGAACGAGCAGTACTTC. It translates to CASSLGGSLNEQYF.